A single sample is the source of the 2 T cell receptor beta chains below, sequenced in a study of blood T cell repertoires in COVID-19. Profiling relied on immunoSEQ multiplex PCR, and the TCRdb table lists in-frame clones only, not all of them. Here the sample spans around 130,000 clones, under 90% being singletons. The sample consisted of peripheral blood. The receptors come from a woman aged 60-70 years with acute or convalescent COVID-19.

The gene calls are TRBV18 and TRBJ2-3; D remains unclear. The CDR3 totals 14 residues. Germline CDR1 and CDR2: KGHSH and LQKENI. V dropped 2 bases and J dropped 11 bases, with 17 bases sitting between them. CDR3 residues: CASSPSEVVHRQYF. The CDR3 DNA follows: TGTGCCAGCTCACCATCCGAGGTGGTTCATAGGCAGTATTTT.

This chain joins TRBV7-9 and TRBJ2-3; tentatively, D is TRBD2 (5 bases). Germline values: CDR1 SEHNR, CDR2 FQNEAQ (reference sequence). Trimming took off 5 bases at V and 4 bases at J, with 13 bases between the two ends. The CDR3 loop spans 14 amino acids. CDR3 DNA sequence: TGTGCCAGCAGCCGCCCGAGGGCGCCAGATACGCAGTATTTT. Protein sequence: CASSRPRAPDTQYF.